The following is a T cell receptor beta chain sequence with its context. The antigen is not known. This specimen comes from a study of cytotoxic CD8 clonotypes in ibrutinib-treated CLL. Study results and caveats: The study found clonality rose at ibrutinib response, then fell toward baseline at progression.

Method: immunoSEQ multiplex PCR; TCRdb's copy keeps in-frame clones and lacks some. The table shows some 200,000 clones, with 75% to 85% occurring only once. Germline V gene lookup returns CDR1 SGHNT and CDR2 YYREEE (reference sequence). Germline trimming cut 5 bases from V and 2 bases from J; bases unmatched to any gene: 6. The CDR3 totals 15 residues. The receptor was isolated from a human donor with chronic lymphocytic leukemia. V gene TRBV5-4 combines with J gene TRBJ2-2; 7 bases are a match to TRBD1. Sequences were derived from PBMCs, sampled after 12 months of ibrutinib treatment. CDR3 DNA: TGTGCCAGCAGGGCCGGGACAGATAACACCGGGGAGCTGTTTTTT. This encodes CASRAGTDNTGELFF.